The 32 T cell receptor beta chains below all came from one sample that was sequenced in a study of cytomegalovirus exposure and HLA in healthy donors. Primers included in the PCR were 60 Vbeta and 13 Jbeta primers. Sequenced by immunoSEQ multiplex PCR; TCRdb stores in-frame clones only, minus some. Among some 180,000 clones listed, about 13% were seen once. The sequencing sample was made of PBMCs. Receptor source: a man in his fifties in good health and CMV-seropositive.

This clone has a handful of counts. The rearrangement joins TRBV4-3 to TRBJ1-5; D is unresolved. This CDR3 region has 16 residues. The germline V gene encodes CDR1 LGHNA and CDR2 YSLEER. The V end was cut by 3 bases, the J end by 6 bases, with 18 bases between. The CDR3 sequence is CASSQSFRFPSQPQHF. The CDR3 nucleotides are TGCGCCAGCAGCCAGTCATTTAGATTTCCAAGTCAGCCCCAGCATTTT.

The CDR3 DNA follows: TGCGCCAGCAGCCGAGGGAGGGAGAACACTGAAGCTTTCTTT. It encodes CASSRGRENTEAFF. The gene calls are TRBV4-3 and TRBJ1-1, with D unclear. The CDR3 has 14 amino acids. Germline lookup yields CDR1 LGHNA and CDR2 YSLEER. Trimming removed 4 bases from V and 1 base from J, with 10 bases in between.

This clone was seen only a few times. CDR3 region: CASTKRQGLLTEAFF. CDR3 bases: TGTGCCAGCACCAAGCGTCAGGGGCTCCTCACTGAAGCTTTCTTT. The V gene is TRBV7-6, the J gene TRBJ1-1; D perhaps matches TRBD1 (6 bases). V lost 7 bases to trimming and J lost 4 bases, with 19 bases between them. Per the germline V gene, CDR1 is SGHVS and CDR2 is FNYEAQ. The CDR3 sequence is 15 residues long.

This clone was observed a few times. The chain recombines TRBV28 with TRBJ2-3; TRBD2 matches 8 bases. Germline V gene lookup returns CDR1 MDHEN and CDR2 SYDVKM. V lost 2 bases, J lost 1 base, and 2 bases stayed unmatched. The CDR3 extends over 15 amino acids. In DNA form, the CDR3 reads TGTGCCAGCAGTTTAGCGGGGGGCCGCACAGATACGCAGTATTTT. Translation: CASSLAGGRTDTQYF.

This clone was recorded a few times. The gene calls are TRBV27 and TRBJ2-1, with D tentatively TRBD1 (5 bases). Germline-derived CDR1 and CDR2 are MNHEY and SMNVEV (reference sequence). This CDR3 contains 14 residues. V was shortened by 3 bases and J by 2 bases, with 8 bases between the two germline ends. DNA for the CDR3: TGTGCCAGCAGTTTGTCGACAGCCTACAATGAGCAGTTCTTC. Amino acids: CASSLSTAYNEQFF.

This clone showed up just a few times. The same CDR3 also results from other DNA sequences found in this sample. CDR3 sequence (DNA): TGCAGCGTTGAAGAAGGGGTCGGCAGTTATAGAGGCTACACCTTC. Amino acid sequence: CSVEEGVGSYRGYTF. This sequence joins TRBV29-1 and TRBJ1-2; a possible D gene is TRBD1 (5 bases). Trimming pared 0 bases from V and 8 bases from J, leaving 19 bases between. This CDR3 contains 15 residues. Germline lookup yields CDR1 SQVTM and CDR2 ANQGSEA.

This clone was seen only a few times. This chain links TRBV15 with TRBJ1-2, with a weak D call TRBD1 (6 bases). The CDR3 has 13 residues. CDR1 LNHNV and CDR2 YYDKDF come from the germline V gene (reference sequence). V dropped 1 base and J dropped 8 bases, with 11 bases sitting between them. The CDR3 DNA reads as TGTGCCACCAGCAGAGCACAGGGAGAAGGCTACACCTTC. Amino acid sequence: CATSRAQGEGYTF.

The sample holds many counts of this clone. The chain carries TRBV19 and TRBJ2-3; 7 bases match TRBD2. The V segment lost 7 bases and the J segment 3 bases; nucleotides outside the gene matches: 7. This CDR3 is built from 14 residues. CDR1 and CDR2 (germline): LNHDA, SQIVND (reference sequence). The chain's CDR3 is CASTPRGETDTQYF. The CDR3 DNA sequence: TGTGCCAGTACCCCCCGGGGGGAAACAGATACGCAGTATTTT. The full variable domain, completed using reference TRBV19 and TRBJ2-3, is DGGITQSPKYLFRKEGQNVTLSCEQNLNHDAMYWYRQDPGQGLRLIYYSQIVNDFQKGDIAEGYSVSREKKESFPLTVTSAQKNPTAFYLCASTPRGETDTQYFGPGTRLTVL.

The V call is TRBV7-9, the J call TRBJ1-5; 7 nucleotides line up with TRBD1. Germline V gene sequence: CDR1 SEHNR, CDR2 FQNEAQ (reference sequence). This CDR3 has 16 amino acids. V gave up 5 bases and J gave up 4 bases; unmatched junction bases: 11. The CDR3 DNA reads TGTGCCAGCAGCCCCCCACAGGGGAAGAGGAATCAGCCCCAGCATTTT. Residues: CASSPPQGKRNQPQHF.

Only a few counts were recorded for this clone. The V gene is TRBV4-1, the J gene TRBJ2-7; D is possibly TRBD1 (5 bases). V was cut by 2 bases and J by 0 bases, with 8 bases left in between. Germline values: CDR1 MGHRA, CDR2 YSYEKL. The CDR3 covers 14 residues. The CDR3 nucleotides read TGCGCCAGCAGCCAACGACAGACCTCCTACGAGCAGTACTTC. Translation: CASSQRQTSYEQYF.

This clone has just a few counts. The chain has TRBV27 and TRBJ1-2, with D unresolved. V lost 6 bases to trimming and J lost 4 bases, with 12 bases between them. The germline CDR1 and CDR2 sequences are MNHEY and SMNVEV (reference sequence). The CDR3 is 13 amino acids. The CDR3 DNA reads TGTGCCAGCAGCCCAGCGAGCCTCTATGGCTACACCTTC. Protein: CASSPASLYGYTF.

The rearrangement joins TRBV5-6 to TRBJ2-7; TRBD1 aligns across 7 bases. The V and J ends lost 3 bases and 2 bases, in that order; junction bases with no gene match: 8. The V gene's germline CDR1 is SGHDT and CDR2 YYEEEE. The CDR3 is made up of 15 amino acids. CDR3 sequence reads: CASSSFGQATYEQYF. The CDR3 DNA is TGTGCCAGCAGCTCTTTTGGACAGGCGACCTACGAGCAGTACTTC.

In its sample, this clone was seen a few times. J is TRBJ1-3 and V is TRBV19; D gene ambiguous. V dropped 7 bases and J dropped 0 bases, with 13 bases sitting between them. The CDR3 has 15 residues. Germline-derived CDR1 and CDR2 are LNHDA and SQIVND (reference sequence). CDR3 protein: CASNFTGSSGNTIYF. In DNA, the CDR3 is TGTGCCAGTAATTTTACGGGGAGCTCTGGAAACACCATATATTTT. Drawing the rest from reference TRBV19 and TRBJ1-3, the complete variable domain is DGGITQSPKYLFRKEGQNVTLSCEQNLNHDAMYWYRQDPGQGLRLIYYSQIVNDFQKGDIAEGYSVSREKKESFPLTVTSAQKNPTAFYLCASNFTGSSGNTIYFGEGSWLTVV.

The gene calls are TRBV11-2 and TRBJ1-3; D is undetermined. CDR3 length: 15 amino acids. Per germline, CDR1 SGHAT and CDR2 FQNNGV. The V end was cut by 5 bases, the J end by 0 bases, with 11 bases between. The CDR3, as DNA: TGTGCCAGCAGCCCGTCGTCCTACTCTGGAAACACCATATATTTT. Residues: CASSPSSYSGNTIYF.

The rearrangement links TRBV11-3 to TRBJ1-1; TRBD1 matches at 7 bases. With 7 bases clipped from V and 7 bases from J, the junction kept 9 bases outside the gene matches. The CDR3 runs 13 residues. CDR1 and CDR2 from the germline V gene are SGHNT and YENEEA. The chain's CDR3 is CASTPFGQVEAFF. The CDR3 bases are TGTGCCAGCACCCCCTTCGGACAGGTTGAAGCTTTCTTT.

The chain has TRBV4-3 and TRBJ2-3; D is ambiguous. Deletions cut 1 base from V and 0 bases from J, with 11 bases between. The CDR3 loop spans 16 amino acids. Germline CDR1 LGHNA, CDR2 YSLEER. Here the CDR3 DNA reads TGCGCCAGCAGCCAAGGGTTGCGCGGTAGCACAGATACGCAGTATTTT. This sequence encodes CASSQGLRGSTDTQYF.

This chain joins TRBV5-1 and TRBJ1-3, with 7 positions matching TRBD1. The CDR3 is made up of 16 amino acids. Germline V lookup: CDR1 SGHRS, CDR2 YFSETQ. V lost 0 bases, J lost 0 bases, and 3 bases stayed unmatched. The CDR3 region has the DNA TGCGCCAGCAGCTTGGGGACAGGAAGCTCTGGAAACACCATATATTTT. Amino acid sequence: CASSLGTGSSGNTIYF.

This clone was found a few times. The V call is TRBV6-1, the J call TRBJ1-2; 8 bases are a match to TRBD1. V shed 4 bases and J 4 bases; nucleotides not matched to a gene: 8. Germline V gives CDR1 MNHNS, CDR2 SASEGT. The CDR3 is 15 residues long. This CDR3 reads CASSVPGQAFYGYTF. The DNA for the CDR3 is TGTGCCAGCAGTGTACCGGGACAGGCTTTCTATGGCTACACCTTC.

In this sample, this clone turned up a few times. The chain joins TRBV19 to TRBJ2-2; D unresolved. V dropped 6 bases and J dropped 8 bases, with 16 bases sitting between them. The germline V gene encodes CDR1 LNHDA and CDR2 SQIVND (reference sequence). CDR3 length equals 14 residues. The CDR3 bases are TGTGCCAGTAGCCCAGACTGGTCCGGTGGGGAGCTGTTTTTT. As protein: CASSPDWSGGELFF.

This clone turned up a few times. The V call is TRBV7-3, the J call TRBJ2-7, with D tentatively TRBD2 (6 bases). The CDR3 contains 17 residues. V was clipped by 3 bases and J by 0 bases, with 18 bases between them. From germline, CDR1 is SGHTA and CDR2 FQGTGA. This chain's CDR3 is CASSFKKGLISSYEQYF. The CDR3 coding sequence is TGTGCCAGCAGCTTCAAAAAGGGACTCATCAGCTCCTACGAGCAGTACTTC.

This chain connects TRBV7-9 to TRBJ2-3; D gene uncertain. Per germline, CDR1 SEHNR and CDR2 FQNEAQ (reference sequence). CDR3 length equals 15 residues. V gave up 5 bases and J gave up 0 bases, with 12 bases separating them. DNA for the CDR3: TGTGCCAGCAGCCCTTGGAGCGATAGCACAGATACGCAGTATTTT. Translation gives CASSPWSDSTDTQYF.

This clone has only a few counts. The CDR3 DNA reads TGTGCCAGCTCACCTCCCGGTCGGCAGGGGAGTGGCTACACCTTC. Residues: CASSPPGRQGSGYTF. This chain uses TRBV18 with TRBJ1-2; D is possibly TRBD1 (6 bases). Trimming pared 3 bases from V and 7 bases from J, leaving 18 bases between. Germline V CDR1 and CDR2: KGHSH, LQKENI. There are 15 residues in the CDR3. The full variable domain, completed using reference TRBV18 and TRBJ1-2, is NAGVMQNPRHLVRRRGQEARLRCSPMKGHSHVYWYRQLPEEGLKFMVYLQKENIIDESGMPKERFSAEFPKEGPSILRIQQVVRGDSAAYFCASSPPGRQGSGYTFGSGTRLTVV.

This clone was detected a few times. This likely comes from a read error, as the CDR3 has no conserved phenylalanine or tryptophan at its end. The chain employs TRBV4-3 and TRBJ1-1, with unresolved D. Trimming removed 0 bases from V and 5 bases from J, with 13 bases in between. The CDR3 covers 15 residues. The V gene's germline CDR1 is LGHNA and CDR2 YSLEER. The CDR3 reads CASSQEFAPKTEAFL. The CDR3 nucleotides read TGCGCCAGCAGCCAAGAGTTTGCGCCGAAAACTGAAGCTTTCTTG.

The gene calls are TRBV11-2 and TRBJ1-2, with D possibly TRBD1 on 5 matching bases. This CDR3 is built from 13 residues. Germline CDR1 is SGHAT and CDR2 is FQNNGV. Between the trimmed V and J ends, which lost 3 bases and 4 bases, there was a span of 9 bases. The CDR3 region is CASSLRQPYGYTF. CDR3 DNA: TGTGCCAGCAGCTTGAGACAGCCCTATGGCTACACCTTC.

Only a few counts were recorded for this clone. CDR3 loop: CASRRGSGTDTQYF. CDR3 DNA: TGTGCCAGCAGGAGGGGCAGCGGGACAGATACGCAGTATTTT. This chain connects TRBV11-3 to TRBJ2-3; perhaps TRBD2 as D (6 bases). The length of the CDR3 is 14 residues. CDR1 and CDR2 (germline): SGHNT, YENEEA. Between the trimmed V and J ends, which lost 6 bases and 3 bases, there was a span of 13 bases.

This clone was seen only a few times. V and J are TRBV11-2 and TRBJ2-5, with D perhaps TRBD2 (5 bases). Per germline, CDR1 SGHAT and CDR2 FQNNGV. The CDR3 is 12 residues long. V lost 5 bases and J lost 7, with 11 bases in between. CDR3 sequence: CASSPARVTQYF. CDR3 in DNA: TGTGCCAGCAGCCCTGCGAGGGTGACCCAGTACTTC.

This chain connects TRBV15 to TRBJ1-2, with TRBD1 matching over 10 bases. This CDR3 region has 18 residues. V lost 1 base, J lost 4 bases, and 12 bases stayed unmatched. The germline gives CDR1 LNHNV, CDR2 YYDKDF (reference sequence). The CDR3 DNA is TGTGCCACCAGCAGAGCGAGGGGGATGACAGGGGGCGGCTATGGCTACACCTTC. Amino acid sequence: CATSRARGMTGGGYGYTF.

This clone was observed a few times. The V call is TRBV11-3, the J call TRBJ1-1, with no clear D. This CDR3 spans 15 amino acids. V gave up 1 base and J gave up 1 base, with 10 bases separating them. Germline CDR1 SGHNT, CDR2 YENEEA. The CDR3 spells CASSLGTRRNTEAFF. The CDR3 bases are TGTGCCAGCAGCTTAGGTACCCGGAGGAACACTGAAGCTTTCTTT. Supplemented by reference TRBV11-3 and TRBJ1-1, the full variable domain reads EAGVVQSPRYKIIEKKQPVAFWCNPISGHNTLYWYLQNLGQGPELLIRYENEEAVDDSQLPKDRFSAERLKGVDSTLKIQPAELGDSAVYLCASSLGTRRNTEAFFGQGTRLTVV.

The chain joins TRBV5-4 to TRBJ2-4; D could derive from TRBD1 or TRBD2 (6 bases each). The V end lost 4 bases, the J end lost 6 bases, and 20 bases lay between the germline ends. The CDR3 length is 16 residues. CDR1 and CDR2 from the germline V gene are SGHNT and YYREEE (reference sequence). The CDR3 DNA reads TGTGCCAGCAGCATGGGGGGCGCCGGGTTGAGAAACATTCAGTACTTC. Translation gives CASSMGGAGLRNIQYF. Full variable domain (missing parts from reference TRBV5-4 and TRBJ2-4): ETGVTQSPTHLIKTRGQQVTLRCSSQSGHNTVSWYQQALGQGPQFIFQYYREEENGRGNFPPRFSGLQFPNYSSELNVNALELDDSALYLCASSMGGAGLRNIQYFGAGTRLSVL.

This chain joins TRBV7-3 and TRBJ1-1; the match to TRBD1 covers 7 bases. V lost 5 bases and J lost 3; bases outside the gene matches: 3. CDR1 and CDR2 from the germline V gene are SGHTA and FQGTGA. The CDR3 is 13 residues long. The CDR3 DNA follows: TGTGCCAGCAGCCGGACAGGAGACACTGAAGCTTTCTTT. Its protein is CASSRTGDTEAFF.

This chain uses TRBV14 with TRBJ2-2; 10 nucleotides align to TRBD2. Trimming at V came to 0 bases and at J to 6 bases, leaving 7 bases not matched to a gene. Germline CDR1 SGHDN, CDR2 FVKESK. CDR3 length: 17 residues. CDR3 DNA: TGTGCCAGCAGCCAAGATAGAGCGGGGGGGCGATCCGGGGAGCTGTTTTTT. This translates into CASSQDRAGGRSGELFF. The whole variable domain, remainder taken from reference TRBV14 and TRBJ2-2, is EAGVTQFPSHSVIEKGQTVTLRCDPISGHDNLYWYRRVMGKEIKFLLHFVKESKQDESGMPNNRFLAERTGGTYSTLKVQPAELEDSGVYFCASSQDRAGGRSGELFFGEGSRLTVL.

This sequence joins TRBV29-1 and TRBJ1-2; D is ambiguous. Per germline, CDR1 SQVTM and CDR2 ANQGSEA. V was shortened by 7 bases and J by 5 bases, with 20 bases between the two germline ends. This CDR3 is 14 amino acids long. CDR3 region: CSAASGKKYYGYTF. The CDR3 nucleotides read TGCAGCGCGGCGTCGGGGAAAAAGTATTATGGCTACACCTTC.